Here is one TCR beta chain with its context. No cognate antigen has been identified for it. No base quality values were provided; no much bigger clone lies one nucleotide off. This sample is part of a study of T cell changes during pregnancy in multiple sclerosis (dated by TCRdb to between 2018 and 2020). A note on the overall study: Changes in the T cell repertoire over the course of pregnancy were examined in this study in women with multiple sclerosis.

V is cut by 4 bases and J by 6 bases, and the space between the germline ends is 15 bases. Inclusive of the bounding cysteine and phenylalanine, the CDR3 is 14 residues long. The only DNA kept is the CDR3, 42 bases in frame from the first base. Taken from the germline V gene, the CDR1 and CDR2 loops are SGDLS and YYNGEE. Libraries came from the immunoSEQ multiplex PCR assay. TCRdb took over this immuneACCESS table, retaining in-frame rearrangements with V and J assigned. Such tables are incomplete; in checked studies, under half of the missing clones stem from an unresolved V gene, and the remainder is unexplained. This sample comprises under 75,000 clones, 80% to 95% of them detected only once. The top ten constitute approximately 2.8% of the sample.

The starting material was peripheral blood, obtained in the third trimester of pregnancy. The sequence is built from TRBV9 and TRBJ2-3, with the D gene not confidently named. The clonotype comes from a female donor in good health, enrolled as a control in a pregnancy study. The sequence in DNA is TGTGCCAGCAGCCAAGTCCCCTCTGCGGATACGCAGTATTTT. It is translated as CASSQVPSADTQYF.